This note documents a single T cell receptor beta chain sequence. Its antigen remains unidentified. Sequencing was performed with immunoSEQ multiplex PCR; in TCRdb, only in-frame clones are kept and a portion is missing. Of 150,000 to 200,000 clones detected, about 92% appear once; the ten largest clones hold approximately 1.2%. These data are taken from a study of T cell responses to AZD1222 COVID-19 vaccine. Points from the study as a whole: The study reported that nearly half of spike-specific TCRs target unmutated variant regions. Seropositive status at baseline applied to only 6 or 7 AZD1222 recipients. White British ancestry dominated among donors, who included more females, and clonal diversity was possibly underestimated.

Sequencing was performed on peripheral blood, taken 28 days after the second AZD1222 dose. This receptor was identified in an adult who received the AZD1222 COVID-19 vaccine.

The CDR3 DNA reads TGTGCCAGCAGTTACTCAGGGAACTCTGGAAACACCATATATTTT. As protein: CASSYSGNSGNTIYF. V is TRBV6-5 and J is TRBJ1-3; D unresolved. Germline CDR1 reads MNHEY; CDR2 reads SVGAGI. The length of the CDR3 is 15 residues. Trimming took off 0 bases at V and 0 bases at J, with 6 bases between the two ends.